This T cell receptor (beta chain) was obtained from a study of cytomegalovirus exposure and HLA in healthy donors. V shed 6 bases and J 4 bases; nucleotides not matched to a gene: 9. The V gene's germline CDR1 is SGHNT and CDR2 YENEEA. The CDR3 is 15 residues long. Concerning this clone: The antigen is undetermined.

PCR employed 60 Vbeta and 13 Jbeta primers. Per the authors' pipeline: It was a later analysis that counted 75 million to 90 million unique TCR beta chains, of which about 10 million were shared. Produced via immunoSEQ multiplex PCR; TCRdb's table is partial and in-frame only. V, J and clone size are taken as reported in that table, and D and trimming were inferred from the DNA itself. The sample gives 95,000 to 100,000 clones, under 85% of which show up once; 3.5% to 5% is in the top ten. Study-level results: CMV antigen specificity of a few CMV-associated chains was confirmed in vitro. Available immune exposure information was restricted to CMV serostatus only.

The chain has TRBV11-3 and TRBJ1-5, with 7 nucleotides matching TRBD1. Sequencing input: PBMCs. This TCR was sampled from a man aged 40-50 years in good health and CMV-seronegative. The CDR3 nucleotides read TGTGCCAGCAGTACTTCACAGGGGTGGAATCAGCCCCAGCATTTT. Protein: CASSTSQGWNQPQHF.